This TCR beta chain was recovered during a study of control samples from healthy donors and cancer patients. Only in-frame clones appear in the TCRdb table, and some are missing; sequencing was by immunoSEQ multiplex PCR. Of roughly 30,000 clones in the sample, about 87% were seen once. The CDR3 has 11 residues. Germline loops: CDR1 DFQATT, CDR2 SNEGSKA (reference sequence). With 6 bases removed from V and 8 bases from J, the gap between germline ends came to 12 bases. The sample taken for sequencing was PBMCs. The chain has TRBV20-1 and TRBJ2-3; possibly TRBD1 for D (6 bases). The sequence derives from a woman aged 40 to 50 with lung cancer. CDR3 in DNA: TGCAGTGCCCCCAGGGGTCCTACGCAGTATTTT. Protein: CSAPRGPTQYF.